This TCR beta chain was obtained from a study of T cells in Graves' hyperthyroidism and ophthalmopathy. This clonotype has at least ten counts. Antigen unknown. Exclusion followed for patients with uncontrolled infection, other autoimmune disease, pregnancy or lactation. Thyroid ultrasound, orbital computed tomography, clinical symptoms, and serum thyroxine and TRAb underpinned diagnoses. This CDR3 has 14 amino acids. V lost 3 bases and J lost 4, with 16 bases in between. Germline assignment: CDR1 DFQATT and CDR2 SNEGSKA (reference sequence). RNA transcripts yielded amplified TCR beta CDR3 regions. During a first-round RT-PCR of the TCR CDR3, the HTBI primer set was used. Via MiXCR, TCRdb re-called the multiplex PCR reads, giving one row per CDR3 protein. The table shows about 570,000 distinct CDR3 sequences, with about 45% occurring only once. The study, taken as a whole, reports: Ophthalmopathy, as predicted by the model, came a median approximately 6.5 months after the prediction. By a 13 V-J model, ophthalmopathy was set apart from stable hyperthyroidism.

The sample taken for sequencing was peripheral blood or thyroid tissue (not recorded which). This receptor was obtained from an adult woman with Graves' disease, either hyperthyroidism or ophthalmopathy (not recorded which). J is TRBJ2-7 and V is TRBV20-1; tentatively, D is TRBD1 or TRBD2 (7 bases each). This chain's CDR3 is CSASFGTAGYEQYF. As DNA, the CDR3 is TGCAGTGCTAGTTTTGGGACAGCGGGGTACGAGCAGTACTTC.